Detailed here is one T cell receptor beta chain. The antigen is not known. V dropped 7 bases and J dropped 0 bases, with 10 bases sitting between them. CDR1 and CDR2 from the germline V gene are WSHSY and SAAADI. The length of the CDR3 is 13 residues. Produced via immunoSEQ multiplex PCR; TCRdb's table is partial and in-frame only. There are around 15,000 clones in the sample; roughly 70% occur only once, and approximately 27% lies in the top ten. These data are taken from a study of somatic mutations in cytotoxic T cells in rheumatoid arthritis. Overall study: It was right after diagnosis, before any treatment, that patient blood (roughly 30 ml EDTA) was drawn. Among the T-cell populations stained with V beta antibodies, some were separated by flow sorting at nearly 100% purity, including V beta1+ cells whose TCRB was sequenced. Study-wide results and limits: Slight TRBV07 underrepresentation in rheumatoid arthritis patients went unadjusted for multiple comparisons. Within 8 of 65 patients, the single biggest CD8+ clone made up more than 20% of CD8+ cells.

The specimen was CD8+ T cells sorted from blood. The gene calls are TRBV10-2 and TRBJ2-7, with a tentative D call TRBD1 (6 bases). The receptor comes from an adult with rheumatoid arthritis. CDR3 amino acids: CASIQGGSYEQYF. CDR3 in DNA: TGCGCCAGCATCCAAGGGGGCTCCTACGAGCAGTACTTC.